Included here is one T cell receptor beta chain sequence, with context. The data were taken from a study of T cells in Graves' hyperthyroidism and ophthalmopathy. V trimming: 10 bases; J trimming: 4 bases; junction bases outside the gene matches: 8. CDR1 and CDR2 (germline): KGHDR, SFDVKD. The CDR3 contains 14 residues. RNA transcripts gave rise to amplified TCR beta CDR3 regions. TCR CDR3 regions were first amplified by RT-PCR with HTBI primers. TCRdb recomputed calls from the multiplex PCR reads with MiXCR, one row per CDR3 protein. The sample has 550,000 to 650,000 distinct CDR3 sequences, approximately 15% seen once. PBMCs stemmed from 8.5 to 10 ml fresh peripheral blood.

This chain links TRBV24-1 with TRBJ2-1; 8 bases map to TRBD1. The TCR comes from a woman aged 30 to 39 with Graves' hyperthyroidism that later progressed to Graves' ophthalmopathy. The sequencing sample was made of blood. CDR3 sequence reads: CATSDRGRYNEQFF. The CDR3 region has the DNA TGTGCCACAAGCGACAGGGGCAGGTACAATGAGCAGTTCTTC.